This TCR beta chain was identified in a study of OX40 agonist ivuxolimab in advanced cancers. With respect to the entire study: The costimulatory receptor OX40 (CD134) was targeted by ivuxolimab, a fully human IgG2 agonistic monoclonal antibody. Intravenous ivuxolimab was administered to patients every 2 weeks at six dose levels: 0.01, 0.1, 0.3, 1.5, 3 and 10 mg/kg. Of the roughly 50 dose-escalation patients, hepatocellular carcinoma was present in approximately 20, melanoma in some 15, renal cell carcinoma in 9 and head and neck cancer in 9. In the dose-escalation cohort, over 65% of patients were male, and the mean age was approximately 60 years, with a range of roughly 20 to 85. Prior anti-PD-1, anti-PD-L1 or anti-CTLA-4 therapy was permitted, and checkpoint inhibitors had been received by less than 45% of dose-escalation patients. Partial responses occurred in three dose-escalation patients, of whom one had hepatocellular carcinoma and two had cutaneous melanoma. Peripheral TCRbeta sequencing aimed to test whether ivuxolimab altered TCR sequence diversity and caused clonal T-cell expansion. The paper covers the monotherapy dose-escalation part of the phase I ivuxolimab trial, which included N = 52 patients. General findings and caveats noted by the study authors: After ivuxolimab, CD8+ T cells had more expanded clones than CD4+ T cells on average. Partial responders in the 0.1-3.0 mg/kg groups had among the lowest normalized peripheral clonal expansion, especially among CD8+ T cells. Antigen specificity was not determined for the clonally expanded peripheral T cells. Low levels of normalized T-cell clonal expansion were also seen in some patients who did not respond. Clonal expansion of both CD4+ and CD8+ blood T cells was observed from baseline to week 6 at doses 0.1 to 3.0 mg/kg.

Patients with autoimmune disease history or receiving systemic immunosuppression were excluded from the trial. Peripheral blood for TCR sequencing was collected from all dose cohorts at baseline, on cycle 4 day 1, and on cycle 7 day 1. Samples came from an open-label, multicenter, first-in-human phase I dose-escalation trial of ivuxolimab. Adults with locally advanced or metastatic melanoma, renal cell, hepatocellular, or head and neck squamous cell carcinoma were enrolled in the trial. Before TCR sequencing, CD4+ T cells and CD8+ T cells were sorted from peripheral blood as separate populations. To sequence the TCRbeta CDR3 region, genomic DNA was isolated from the sorted cells. The immunoSEQ Assay was used to sequence the TCRbeta CDR3 regions. Entries here come from immuneACCESS through TCRdb and include only in-frame sequences with V and J called. Some clones fail to appear in such tables; in the studies checked, an unresolved V gene covers under half of the shortfall, and the cause of the remainder is unknown. The sample table holds some 68,000 clones, of which 83% were seen once. 1.4% of the sample is taken by the ten largest.

A note on this clone: This clone's antigen is unknown. Base qualities are missing; no much larger clone stands one base away.

This TCR was sampled from an adult with an advanced solid tumor such as melanoma, head and neck, liver or kidney cancer. The sequencing here drew on CD4+ or CD8+ T cells sorted from blood, taken in a trial of the OX40 agonist ivuxolimab.

The CDR3 sequence is CASRRAYGANVLTF. The nucleotide sequence reads as follows: TGTGCCAGCCGAAGGGCCTATGGGGCCAACGTCCTGACTTTC. The sequence joins TRBV2 to TRBJ2-6, with the D gene uncertain. V drops 8 bases and J drops 3 bases, leaving 11 bases in between. The CDR3 starts with the cysteine, ends with the phenylalanine, and has 14 residues. Of all the DNA, just the CDR3 is kept, 42 bases in frame from base 1. The germline V gene yields SNHLY for CDR1 and FYNNEI for CDR2. Supplemented by the reference TRBV2 and TRBJ2-6 proteins around the CDR3, the complete variable domain is EPEVTQTPSHQVTQMGQEVILRCVPISNHLYFYWYRQILGQKVEFLVSFYNNEISEKSEIFDDQFSVERPDGSNFTLKIRSTKLEDSAMYFCASRRAYGANVLTFGAGSRLTVL.